This T cell receptor beta chain was sequenced for a study of cytomegalovirus exposure and HLA in healthy donors. Whole-study context: There were 85 million or so unique TCRs (from HLA-typed donors) in an early data release.

This PCR relied on a set of 60 Vbeta primers and 13 Jbeta primers. The data were produced by immunoSEQ multiplex PCR, yet TCRdb's version contains in-frame clones alone and is incomplete. Of approximately 100,000 clones listed, around 67% are singletons. Germline assignment: CDR1 MNHNS and CDR2 SASEGT. The CDR3 runs 18 residues. The germline V and J ends were trimmed by 1 base and 8 bases, with 26 bases remaining between them. As regards this clone: Its antigen is as yet unknown.

Whole-study results and caveats: Rarity characterized most TCR sequences, yet some public TCRs appeared in many donors. When a later analysis compared HLA-associated TCR beta chains with equally common others, the HLA-associated chains turned out to be more clonally expanded and to have lower generation probabilities. The study designated over 150 TCR beta chains cytomegalovirus-associated.

The sample consisted of PBMCs. The clonotype was recovered from a woman aged 50 to 60 in good health and CMV-seronegative. This chain uses TRBV6-1 with TRBJ1-2; D gene ambiguous. The CDR3 here is CASSEGIFLAPLVEGYTF. The DNA of the CDR3 is TGTGCCAGCAGTGAAGGTATCTTTTTGGCTCCTTTGGTCGAAGGCTACACCTTC.